This T cell receptor (beta chain) was retrieved from a study of blood T cells in healthy people across ages. This clonotype was counted only a few times. The trim removed 6 bases at V and 8 bases at J, leaving 9 bases unmatched. CDR3 length: 14 amino acids. A J-beta primer mix and a sample-barcoded 5' primer were used in a second PCR of roughly 7 to 12 cycles. TCRdb called the 5' RACE reads again in MiXCR, with one record for every CDR3 protein. Counted here are fewer than 800,000 distinct CDR3 sequences, 25% occurring once; the ten biggest clones make up 8% to 10%. The same specimen was also included in a second study, on T cells of mothers and their children.

This receptor was identified in a boy younger than 18 in good health. The V call is TRBV12-3 or TRBV12-4, the J call TRBJ1-4; 7 positions match TRBD1. The sequenced sample consisted of blood. The CDR3 protein is CASSGGGLGEKLFF. For the CDR3, the DNA is TGTGCCAGCAGCGGAGGGGGCTTAGGGGAAAAACTGTTTTTT.